This T cell receptor beta chain was sequenced for a study of cytomegalovirus exposure and HLA in healthy donors. This clone has more than one count but fewer than ten. As yet, its antigen is unknown. Points from the study as a whole: An analysis done earlier found most TCR beta V segments productive about 87% or about 30% of the time. TRBV6-2, TRBV6-3 and some other V segments were unresolvable in 87-base-pair reads.

Germline trimming cut 8 bases from V and 10 bases from J; bases unmatched to any gene: 14. The CDR3 loop spans 15 amino acids. CDR1 is LNHDA and CDR2 is SQIVND in the germline V gene (reference sequence). 60 Vbeta and 13 Jbeta primers were used in PCR. Original analysis: Later analysis identified 65 million to 80 million unique TCR beta chains, 10 million to 12 million shared. Using immunoSEQ multiplex PCR, the repertoire was profiled, and TCRdb retains in-frame clones only, with some absent. Clonal size and the V and J genes are those of that table, whereas D and trimming came from the DNA. This table has over 100,000 clones, around 81% appearing once.

The receptor comes from a woman aged 25-40 years in good health and CMV-seronegative. This chain connects TRBV19 to TRBJ2-1; 10 bases map to TRBD2. Sequencing was performed on PBMCs. CDR3 in amino acids: CASRKTGLAGAEQFF. In nucleotides, the CDR3 is TGTGCCAGTCGGAAAACTGGGCTAGCGGGAGCCGAGCAGTTCTTC.